Below, 27 T cell receptor beta chains from the same sample are listed, as sequenced in a study of siplizumab effects on memory and regulatory T cells. Clones were sequenced by immunoSEQ multiplex PCR, and TCRdb holds only the in-frame ones, with some missing. The sample consists of over 85,000 clones, roughly 92% of them appearing once. The specimen was CD4+ T cells sorted from blood. The receptors were gathered from a human donor in good health.

The gene calls are TRBV18 and TRBJ2-1, with 8 bases lining up with TRBD2. Losses at the gene ends were 3 bases for V and 10 bases for J; bases not matched to a gene: 14. Germline V gene data show CDR1 as KGHSH and CDR2 as LQKENI. This CDR3 region has 16 residues. CDR3 sequence reads: CASSPPNGGASGEQFF. CDR3 nucleotide sequence: TGTGCCAGCTCACCTCCCAACGGGGGGGCCTCTGGGGAGCAGTTCTTC.

The chain combines TRBV18 with TRBJ1-1, with TRBD1 matching 8 bases. CDR1 and CDR2 from the germline V gene are KGHSH and LQKENI. The CDR3 covers 17 residues. Trimming took 2 bases from V and 4 from J; bases not matched to a gene: 12. Written as DNA, the CDR3 is TGTGCCAGCTCACCAATTAATGAAGCCACAGGGGGCACTGAAGCTTTCTTT. Translated: CASSPINEATGGTEAFF.

The chain links TRBV5-8 to TRBJ2-5, with 12 bases that match TRBD2. Germline V gene sequence: CDR1 SGHTS, CDR2 YDEGEE. The CDR3 consists of 18 residues. J was trimmed by 4 bases and V by 5 bases; bases with no gene match: 15. The CDR3: CASSVGRLAGVAGETQYF. The CDR3 coding sequence is TGTGCCAGCAGTGTTGGTCGACTAGCGGGGGTCGCCGGAGAGACCCAGTACTTC.

This clone was seen a single time. The rearrangement joins TRBV7-3 to TRBJ2-5; weak D call: TRBD2 (6 bases). The V end lost 1 base, the J end lost 3 bases, and 9 bases lay between the germline ends. The length of the CDR3 is 14 residues. The germline V gene has CDR1 SGHTA and CDR2 FQGTGA. The CDR3: CASSLSPSEETQYF. The CDR3 DNA follows: TGTGCCAGCAGCTTAAGTCCTAGCGAAGAGACCCAGTACTTC.

The gene calls are TRBV5-6 and TRBJ1-5; no clear D gene. Trimming removed 0 bases from V and 0 bases from J, with 7 bases in between. The CDR3 runs 15 residues. Germline CDR1 SGHDT, CDR2 YYEEEE. CDR3 DNA sequence: TGTGCCAGCAGCTTGGCCGGCAGTAGCAATCAGCCCCAGCATTTT. It is translated as CASSLAGSSNQPQHF.

V gene TRBV19 combines with J gene TRBJ2-2; D possibly matches TRBD1 or TRBD2 (5 bases each). Germline-derived CDR1 and CDR2 are LNHDA and SQIVND (reference sequence). V lost 8 bases, J lost 4 bases, and 17 bases lay in between. This CDR3 contains 15 residues. This CDR3 reads CASCPWGTLTGELFF. CDR3 DNA: TGTGCCAGTTGTCCTTGGGGGACCCTCACCGGGGAGCTGTTTTTT.

This chain connects TRBV6-1 to TRBJ1-2, with D tentatively TRBD1 (6 bases). Germline CDR1 and CDR2: MNHNS and SASEGT. The V end lost 6 bases, the J end lost 4 bases, and 12 bases lay between the germline ends. This CDR3 region has 13 residues. The chain's CDR3 is CASREGGPYGYTF. CDR3 in DNA: TGTGCCAGCAGGGAGGGGGGGCCCTATGGCTACACCTTC.

The rearrangement uses TRBV6-6 and TRBJ1-1; D is perhaps TRBD1 (5 bases). V lost 2 bases, J lost 6 bases, and 10 bases lay in between. The CDR3 extends over 13 amino acids. Per the germline V gene, CDR1 is MNHNY and CDR2 is SVGAGI (reference sequence). The CDR3 DNA reads TGTGCCAGCAGTTACGGGGGTAAGGCTGAAGCTTTCTTT. Protein sequence: CASSYGGKAEAFF.

The chain recombines TRBV18 with TRBJ1-1; possible D gene TRBD1, 5 bases. This CDR3 spans 17 amino acids. Trimming removed 3 bases at V and 5 bases at J, with 22 bases between. The germline V gene encodes CDR1 KGHSH and CDR2 LQKENI. The chain's CDR3 is CASSPLLFGLGLTEAFF. CDR3 DNA: TGTGCCAGCTCACCTTTACTTTTCGGTCTGGGGCTAACTGAAGCTTTCTTT.

The chain links TRBV5-1 to TRBJ2-1, with a possible D match to TRBD1 (6 bases). The CDR3 covers 13 residues. In germline, CDR1 is SGHRS, CDR2 YFSETQ. The V gene lost 4 bases and the J gene lost 7 bases, with 12 bases spanning the gap. CDR3 DNA: TGCGCCAGCAGCCCGGACACAGGGAATGAGCAGTTCTTC. Translating it yields CASSPDTGNEQFF.

The rearrangement links TRBV4-1 to TRBJ1-6, with D maybe TRBD1 (5 bases). The CDR3 covers 18 residues. Germline V CDR1 and CDR2: MGHRA, YSYEKL. V was clipped by 3 bases and J by 0 bases, with 15 bases between them. The CDR3 loop is CASSQVPAGSSYNSPLHF. The CDR3 nucleotides read TGCGCCAGCAGCCAGGTTCCGGCAGGGAGCTCCTATAATTCACCCCTCCACTTT.

This clone was counted once. This sequence joins TRBV19 and TRBJ1-4; TRBD1 matches at 8 bases. Trimming cost V 6 bases and J 2 bases; bases outside gene matches: 5. Germline V gene lookup returns CDR1 LNHDA and CDR2 SQIVND (reference sequence). The CDR3 extends over 15 amino acids. In DNA, the CDR3 is TGTGCCAGTAGAGGGGGACAGGCGACTAATGAAAAACTGTTTTTT. This gives the protein CASRGGQATNEKLFF.

This clone was observed a few times. The chain links TRBV2 to TRBJ1-5, with TRBD1 matching 11 bases. This CDR3 contains 14 residues. Germline loops: CDR1 SNHLY, CDR2 FYNNEI. With 6 bases clipped from V and 6 bases from J, the junction kept 4 bases outside the gene matches. The DNA for the CDR3 is TGTGCCAGCAGGGGGACAGGGGGAGGTCAGCCCCAGCATTTT. Protein sequence: CASRGTGGGQPQHF.

Written as DNA, the CDR3 is TGCGCCAGCAGCCGGACTAGCGGGGGTCCGGGTGAGCAGTTCTTC. Translation: CASSRTSGGPGEQFF. The chain combines TRBV5-1 with TRBJ2-1, with TRBD2 identical over 13 bases. This CDR3 comprises 15 residues. V shed 4 bases, J shed 9 bases, and the junction held 7 bases outside the gene matches. CDR1 is SGHRS and CDR2 is YFSETQ in the germline V gene.

This chain uses TRBV2 with TRBJ2-5, with a weak D call TRBD2 (6 bases). CDR1 is SNHLY and CDR2 is FYNNEI in the germline V gene. The CDR3 spans 13 residues. V gave up 7 bases and J gave up 2 bases, with 11 bases separating them. This CDR3 is CASMRGPQETQYF. The CDR3 coding sequence is TGTGCCAGCATGCGGGGACCACAAGAGACCCAGTACTTC.

This chain links TRBV18 with TRBJ2-1, with 7 positions matching TRBD2. V trimming: 6 bases; J trimming: 1 base; junction bases outside the gene matches: 12. CDR1 is KGHSH and CDR2 is LQKENI in the germline V gene. CDR3 length equals 17 residues. CDR3 region: CASSPGGAGNSYNEQFF. In nucleotides, the CDR3 is TGTGCCAGCTCCCCGGGAGGAGCGGGAAATTCCTACAATGAGCAGTTCTTC. Full variable domain (missing parts from reference TRBV18 and TRBJ2-1): NAGVMQNPRHLVRRRGQEARLRCSPMKGHSHVYWYRQLPEEGLKFMVYLQKENIIDESGMPKERFSAEFPKEGPSILRIQQVVRGDSAAYFCASSPGGAGNSYNEQFFGPGTRLTVL.

This clone has a single count. V is TRBV21-1 and J is TRBJ2-7; the DNA was not compared with TRBD1, the D call given in the table. TRBV21-1 is reported as a pseudogene. The CDR3 runs 14 residues. The CDR3 DNA follows: TGTGCCAGCCTCGCGGAGGACAGGGGCCACGAGCAGTACTTC. Amino acids: CASLAEDRGHEQYF.

The chain links TRBV5-4 to TRBJ1-1; D unclear. Trimming cost V 0 bases and J 0 bases, with 9 bases left between them. The CDR3 length is 15 residues. The germline gives CDR1 SGHNT, CDR2 YYREEE (reference sequence). CDR3 sequence (DNA): TGTGCCAGCAGCTTGGAAGGAGCCATGAACACTGAAGCTTTCTTT. This encodes CASSLEGAMNTEAFF. Looking up the rest from reference TRBV5-4 and TRBJ1-1 gives the full variable domain: ETGVTQSPTHLIKTRGQQVTLRCSSQSGHNTVSWYQQALGQGPQFIFQYYREEENGRGNFPPRFSGLQFPNYSSELNVNALELDDSALYLCASSLEGAMNTEAFFGQGTRLTVV.

V is TRBV7-3 and J is TRBJ1-2; no clear D. Trimming left V 8 bases short and J 4 bases short, with 14 bases between. Germline CDR1 is SGHTA and CDR2 is FQGTGA. The CDR3 covers 13 residues. The CDR3 DNA follows: TGTGCCAGCGGAATGGGTGGGTCCTATGGCTACACCTTC. This sequence encodes CASGMGGSYGYTF.

The CDR3 region is CASSPSAYEQYF. CDR3 nucleotide sequence: TGCGCCAGCAGCCCATCGGCCTACGAGCAGTACTTC. The chain has TRBV5-1 and TRBJ2-7; no clear D. V gave up 4 bases and J gave up 2 bases, with 7 bases separating them. The length of the CDR3 is 12 residues. Per the germline V gene, CDR1 is SGHRS and CDR2 is YFSETQ.

The chain joins TRBV10-3 to TRBJ1-6; D is possibly TRBD1 (6 bases). The CDR3 spans 12 residues. Trimming took off 11 bases at V and 10 bases at J, with 15 bases between the two ends. CDR1 ENHRY and CDR2 SYGVKD come from the germline V gene. CDR3 loop: CASSGQGSPLHF. The CDR3 DNA reads as TGTGCCTCATCGGGACAAGGCTCACCCCTCCACTTT.

In this sample, this clone turned up once. Written as DNA, the CDR3 is TGTGCCTGGAGTGCTCAGGGAGGCGGGGAGCTGTTTTTT. Protein product: CAWSAQGGGELFF. The rearrangement joins TRBV30 to TRBJ2-2; D might be TRBD2 (6 bases). V lost 1 base and J 7 bases, leaving 10 bases between the germline ends. This CDR3 contains 13 residues. The V gene's germline CDR1 is GTSNPN and CDR2 SVGIG (reference sequence).

The V and J genes are TRBV19 and TRBJ2-5, with D perhaps given as TRBD1 or TRBD2 (5 bases each). There are 11 residues in the CDR3. CDR1 and CDR2 from the germline V gene are LNHDA and SQIVND (reference sequence). V dropped 11 bases and J dropped 3 bases, with 10 bases sitting between them. The CDR3 DNA is TGTGCCGGGGACGGGAAAGAGACCCAGTACTTC. It yields the protein CAGDGKETQYF. Full variable domain (rest looked up from reference TRBV19 and TRBJ2-5): DGGITQSPKYLFRKEGQNVTLSCEQNLNHDAMYWYRQDPGQGLRLIYYSQIVNDFQKGDIAEGYSVSREKKESFPLTVTSAQKNPTAFYLCAGDGKETQYFGPGTRLLVL.

The gene calls are TRBV5-1 and TRBJ2-1, with D perhaps matching TRBD2 (6 bases). In germline, CDR1 is SGHRS, CDR2 YFSETQ. Trimming stripped 5 bases from V and 4 bases from J, with 13 bases between. The CDR3 length is 14 residues. The DNA of the CDR3 is TGCGCCAGCAGTTCGGGACTTGGTTACAATGAGCAGTTCTTC. Amino acids: CASSSGLGYNEQFF.

This chain links TRBV9 with TRBJ2-5; TRBD2 agrees at 7 bases. CDR3 length: 14 residues. Germline V lookup: CDR1 SGDLS, CDR2 YYNGEE. V was clipped by 3 bases and J by 4 bases; unmatched bases: 6. CDR3 in amino acids: CASSAGLGGETQYF. CDR3 bases: TGTGCCAGCAGCGCCGGACTAGGTGGAGAGACCCAGTACTTC.

The chain uses TRBV7-3 and TRBJ1-1, with D possibly being TRBD1 (5 bases). The CDR3 covers 14 residues. V lost 7 bases to trimming and J lost 1 base, with 13 bases between them. Germline V gives CDR1 SGHTA, CDR2 FQGTGA. The DNA of the CDR3 is TGTGCCAGCACCCCGGGGGGGAGGAACACTGAAGCTTTCTTT. The encoded protein is CASTPGGRNTEAFF. The entire variable domain, with the rest obtained from reference TRBV7-3 and TRBJ1-1, is as follows: GAGVSQTPSNKVTEKGKYVELRCDPISGHTALYWYRQSLGQGPEFLIYFQGTGAADDSGLPNDRFFAVRPEGSVSTLKIQRTERGDSAVYLCASTPGGRNTEAFFGQGTRLTVV.

The chain joins TRBV27 to TRBJ1-2, with a possible D match to TRBD1 (6 bases). CDR3 length: 15 residues. The V end lost 5 bases, the J end lost 2 bases, and 15 bases lay between the germline ends. The germline CDR1 and CDR2 sequences are MNHEY and SMNVEV (reference sequence). In DNA form, the CDR3 reads TGTGCCAGCAGTACGCACCACAGGGAAAACTATGGCTACACCTTC. Translation gives CASSTHHRENYGYTF.